A single sample gave rise to the 14 T cell receptor beta chains below, sequenced in a study of blood T cell repertoires in COVID-19. Clones were sequenced by immunoSEQ multiplex PCR, and TCRdb holds only the in-frame ones, with some missing. This sample has some 58,000 clones; 83% occur once, and the top ten carry around 9.6%. Sequencing was performed on peripheral blood. The source is a man aged 45-60 years with COVID-19, enrolled during active disease.

The chain links TRBV14 to TRBJ2-3; TRBD2 is a possible D gene (6 bases). CDR1 is SGHDN and CDR2 is FVKESK in the germline V gene. This CDR3 contains 14 residues. V was pared by 6 bases and J by 1 base, with 11 bases between. CDR3 sequence: CASRSSGRTDTQYF. CDR3 coding DNA: TGTGCCAGCAGAAGTAGCGGACGCACAGATACGCAGTATTTT.

The chain is built from TRBV24-1 and TRBJ1-2, with TRBD1 identical over 7 bases. Germline V CDR1 and CDR2: KGHDR, SFDVKD. V was clipped by 4 bases and J by 6 bases; unmatched bases: 10. The CDR3 totals 15 residues. The DNA for the CDR3 is TGTGCCACCAGTGAGCCTAGACAGGGATGGGATGGCTACACCTTC. Residues: CATSEPRQGWDGYTF.

The chain combines TRBV24-1 with TRBJ2-3; the D is unclear. The ends were cut back, 4 bases at V and 4 bases at J, with 11 bases in the middle. From germline, CDR1 is KGHDR and CDR2 SFDVKD. The CDR3 totals 14 residues. This CDR3 is CATSESRQADTQYF. The CDR3 coding sequence is TGTGCCACCAGTGAAAGTAGACAAGCAGATACGCAGTATTTT.

This clone was detected a few times. The CDR3 DNA reads as TGTGCCAGCAGAGGACAGGGAGGGACTGAAGCTTTCTTT. Translated: CASRGQGGTEAFF. The chain employs TRBV12-3 or TRBV12-4 and TRBJ1-1; TRBD1 matches at 8 bases. V shed 6 bases and J 5 bases; nucleotides not matched to a gene: 5. This CDR3 comprises 13 residues.

The chain is built from TRBV5-1 and TRBJ1-3, with unresolved D. Germline V gene sequence: CDR1 SGHRS, CDR2 YFSETQ. Trimming pared 3 bases from V and 0 bases from J, leaving 13 bases between. The CDR3 is made up of 16 amino acids. The CDR3 spells CASSSLSTSSGNTIYF. CDR3 DNA: TGCGCCAGCAGCTCCCTCTCGACAAGCTCTGGAAACACCATATATTTT.

This chain links TRBV7-2 with TRBJ2-7; possible D gene TRBD1, 5 bases. Trimming cost V 1 base and J 2 bases, with 9 bases left between them. The CDR3 sequence is 14 residues long. The germline V gene has CDR1 SGHTA and CDR2 FQGNSA. The CDR3 DNA reads TGTGCCAGCAGCTTAGGCAGGGCCACCTACGAGCAGTACTTC. Protein: CASSLGRATYEQYF.

V and J are TRBV29-1 and TRBJ1-1, with no clear D. Per germline, CDR1 SQVTM and CDR2 ANQGSEA. This CDR3 has 11 amino acids. DNA for the CDR3: TGCAGTGCACGGTGGAACACTGAAGCTTTCTTT. It codes for CSARWNTEAFF.

This chain joins TRBV6-6 and TRBJ1-1, with D maybe TRBD1 (6 bases). Germline V CDR1 and CDR2: MNHNY, SVGAGI (reference sequence). V lost 4 bases and J lost 5, with 8 bases in between. CDR3 length equals 12 residues. CDR3 DNA sequence: TGTGCCAGCAGTTCCGGACAGACTGAAGCTTTCTTT. Translating gives CASSSGQTEAFF.

The chain links TRBV30 to TRBJ1-5; no firm D call. V gave up 5 bases and J gave up 7 bases, with 15 bases separating them. The germline V gene encodes CDR1 GTSNPN and CDR2 SVGIG (reference sequence). CDR3 length: 13 residues. The CDR3 sequence is CAWEKASGQPQHF. The CDR3 DNA follows: TGTGCCTGGGAAAAGGCGTCGGGGCAGCCCCAGCATTTT.

The V and J genes are TRBV29-1 and TRBJ2-5; a weak D match, TRBD1 (5 bases). The CDR3 is made up of 12 amino acids. Trimming took 7 bases from V and 5 from J, leaving 14 bases between them. Germline V gene data show CDR1 as SQVTM and CDR2 as ANQGSEA. In nucleotides, the CDR3 is TGCAGCGCTGCCGCCCCAGGGGAGACCCAGTACTTC. Translating gives CSAAAPGETQYF.

The V gene is TRBV19, the J gene TRBJ2-3; 10 bases are a match to TRBD1. Trimming cost V 4 bases and J 2 bases; bases outside gene matches: 6. Per germline, CDR1 LNHDA and CDR2 SQIVND (reference sequence). The CDR3 runs to 16 residues. The CDR3 nucleotides are TGTGCCAGTAGTACCGGACAGGGGGAGTTCACAGATACGCAGTATTTT. This encodes CASSTGQGEFTDTQYF. Complete variable domain (other parts from reference TRBV19 and TRBJ2-3): DGGITQSPKYLFRKEGQNVTLSCEQNLNHDAMYWYRQDPGQGLRLIYYSQIVNDFQKGDIAEGYSVSREKKESFPLTVTSAQKNPTAFYLCASSTGQGEFTDTQYFGPGTRLTVL.

This chain connects TRBV5-1 to TRBJ2-7; TRBD1 matches 7 bases. Per germline, CDR1 SGHRS and CDR2 YFSETQ. CDR3 length: 14 amino acids. Losses at the gene ends were 0 bases for V and 2 bases for J; bases not matched to a gene: 2. The CDR3 here is CASSLARGTYEQYF. CDR3 coding DNA: TGCGCCAGCAGCTTGGCCAGGGGGACCTACGAGCAGTACTTC. Variable domain in full (rest from reference TRBV5-1 and TRBJ2-7): KAGVTQTPRYLIKTRGQQVTLSCSPISGHRSVSWYQQTPGQGLQFLFEYFSETQRNKGNFPGRFSGRQFSNSRSEMNVSTLELGDSALYLCASSLARGTYEQYFGPGTRLTVT.

The chain combines TRBV18 with TRBJ1-1; unclear D gene. Germline CDR1 KGHSH, CDR2 LQKENI. The CDR3 sequence is 12 residues long. V was cut by 6 bases and J by 11 bases, with 16 bases left in between. Here the CDR3 DNA reads TGTGCCAGCTCTCCAAGTCGGGAGGTGGCTTTCTTT. Translated, it gives CASSPSREVAFF.

The DNA for the CDR3 is TGTGCCAGCAGTGCAAGACTAGCGGAAGGCTCTGATGAGCAGTTCTTC. Its protein is CASSARLAEGSDEQFF. The chain carries TRBV6-2 or TRBV6-3 and TRBJ2-1, with TRBD2 matching 9 bases. The CDR3 extends over 16 amino acids. Germline V CDR1 and CDR2: MNHEY, SVGEGT. Trimming took 5 bases from V and 8 from J; bases not matched to a gene: 13.